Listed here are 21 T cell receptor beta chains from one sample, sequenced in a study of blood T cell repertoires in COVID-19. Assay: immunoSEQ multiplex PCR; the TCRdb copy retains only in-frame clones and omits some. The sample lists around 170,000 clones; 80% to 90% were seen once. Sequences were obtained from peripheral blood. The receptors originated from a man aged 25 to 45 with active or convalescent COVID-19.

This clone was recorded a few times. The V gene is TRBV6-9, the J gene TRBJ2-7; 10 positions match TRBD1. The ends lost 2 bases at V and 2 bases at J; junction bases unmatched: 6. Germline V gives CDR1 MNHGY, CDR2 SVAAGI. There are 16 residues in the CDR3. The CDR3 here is CASSYKGQGRPYEQYV. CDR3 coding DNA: TGTGCCAGCAGTTATAAGGGACAGGGGCGACCCTACGAGCAGTACGTC.

CDR3 protein: CASREQGANGYTF. The CDR3 region has the DNA TGTGCCAGCAGGGAACAGGGGGCGAACGGCTACACCTTC. The chain carries TRBV28 and TRBJ1-2; 9 bases match TRBD1. The CDR3 consists of 13 residues. Germline V lookup: CDR1 MDHEN, CDR2 SYDVKM. The J segment lost 8 bases and the V segment lost 6 bases, leaving 7 bases of the junction unmatched.

For the CDR3, the DNA is TGTGCCAGCAGGGGGGCGACAGAATCCTACGAGCAGTACGTC. Translated: CASRGATESYEQYV. J is TRBJ2-7 and V is TRBV6-5, with D possibly TRBD1 on 6 matching bases. V was pared by 6 bases and J by 1 base, with 13 bases between. Per the germline V gene, CDR1 is MNHEY and CDR2 is SVGAGI. The length of the CDR3 is 14 residues.

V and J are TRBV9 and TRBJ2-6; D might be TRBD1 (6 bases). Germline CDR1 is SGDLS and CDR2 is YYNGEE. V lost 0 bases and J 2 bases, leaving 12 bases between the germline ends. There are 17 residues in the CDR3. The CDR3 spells CASSVGTANPGANVLTF. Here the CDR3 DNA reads TGTGCCAGCAGCGTAGGGACAGCGAATCCTGGGGCCAACGTCCTGACTTTC.

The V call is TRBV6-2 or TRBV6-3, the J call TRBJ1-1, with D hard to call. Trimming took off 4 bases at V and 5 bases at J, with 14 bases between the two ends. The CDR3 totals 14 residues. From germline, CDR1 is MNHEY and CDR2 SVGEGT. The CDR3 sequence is CASSFRNPRTEAFF. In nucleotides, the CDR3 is TGTGCCAGCAGTTTTCGGAACCCTAGGACTGAAGCTTTCTTT.

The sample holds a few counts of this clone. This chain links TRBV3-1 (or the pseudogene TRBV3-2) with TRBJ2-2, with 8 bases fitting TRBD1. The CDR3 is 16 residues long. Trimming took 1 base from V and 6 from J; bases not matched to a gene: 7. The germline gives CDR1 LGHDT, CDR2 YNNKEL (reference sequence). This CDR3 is CASSQAHLTGAGELFF. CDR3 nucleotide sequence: TGTGCCAGCAGCCAAGCTCATCTGACAGGGGCCGGGGAGCTGTTTTTT.

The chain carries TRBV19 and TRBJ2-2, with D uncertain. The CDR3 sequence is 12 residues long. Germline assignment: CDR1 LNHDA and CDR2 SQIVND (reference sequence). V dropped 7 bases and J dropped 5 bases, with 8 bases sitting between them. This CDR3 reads CASTHSTGELFF. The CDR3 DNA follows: TGTGCCAGTACACATTCGACCGGGGAGCTGTTTTTT.

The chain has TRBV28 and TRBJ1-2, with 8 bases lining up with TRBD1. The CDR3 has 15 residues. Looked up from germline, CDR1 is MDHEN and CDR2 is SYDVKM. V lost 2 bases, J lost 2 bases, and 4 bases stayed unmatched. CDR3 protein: CASSLATGVNYGYTF. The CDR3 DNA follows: TGTGCCAGCAGTTTAGCGACAGGGGTGAACTATGGCTACACCTTC.

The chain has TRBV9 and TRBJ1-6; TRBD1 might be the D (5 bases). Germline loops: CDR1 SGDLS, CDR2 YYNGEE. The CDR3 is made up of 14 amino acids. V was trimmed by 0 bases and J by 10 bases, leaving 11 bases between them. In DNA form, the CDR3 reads TGTGCCAGCAGCGTAGACTGGGGGGTCTCACCCCTCCACTTT. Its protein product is CASSVDWGVSPLHF.

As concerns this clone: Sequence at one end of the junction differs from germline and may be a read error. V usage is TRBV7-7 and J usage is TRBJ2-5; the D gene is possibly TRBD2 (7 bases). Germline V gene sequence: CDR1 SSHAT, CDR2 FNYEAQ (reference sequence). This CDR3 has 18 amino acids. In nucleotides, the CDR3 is TGTGCTAGCAGCTTAAGTCGTTTGGGGCTCGGGGGGCACGAGACCCAGTACTTC. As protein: CASSLSRLGLGGHETQYF.

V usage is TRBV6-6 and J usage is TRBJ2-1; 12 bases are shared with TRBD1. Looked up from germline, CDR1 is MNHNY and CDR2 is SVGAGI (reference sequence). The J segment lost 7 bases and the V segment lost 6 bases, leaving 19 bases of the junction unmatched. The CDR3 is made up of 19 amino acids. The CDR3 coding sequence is TGTGCCAGCAGCTACGGGACAGGGGGCAGTGGTTCAATACGTAATGAGCAGTTCTTC. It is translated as CASSYGTGGSGSIRNEQFF.

CDR3 coding DNA: TGTGCCAGCAGCTCCCGGACAGGGGCCACCTACGAGCAGTACTTC. It encodes CASSSRTGATYEQYF. The rearrangement joins TRBV14 to TRBJ2-7; 9 bases are a match to TRBD1. From germline, CDR1 is SGHDN and CDR2 FVKESK. Trimming cost V 5 bases and J 2 bases; bases outside gene matches: 7. This CDR3 region has 15 residues.

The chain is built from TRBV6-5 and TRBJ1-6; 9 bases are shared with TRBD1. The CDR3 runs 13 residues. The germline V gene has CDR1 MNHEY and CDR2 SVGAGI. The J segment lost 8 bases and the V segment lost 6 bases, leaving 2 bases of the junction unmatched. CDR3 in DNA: TGTGCCAGCAGCCGGGACAGGGATTCACCCCTCCACTTT. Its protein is CASSRDRDSPLHF.

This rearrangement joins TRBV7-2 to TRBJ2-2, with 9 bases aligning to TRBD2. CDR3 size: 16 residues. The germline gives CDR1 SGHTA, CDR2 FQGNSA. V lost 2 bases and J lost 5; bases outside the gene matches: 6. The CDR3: CASSLTGSGRTGELFF. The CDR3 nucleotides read TGTGCCAGCAGCTTAACCGGGAGCGGGAGGACCGGGGAGCTGTTTTTT.

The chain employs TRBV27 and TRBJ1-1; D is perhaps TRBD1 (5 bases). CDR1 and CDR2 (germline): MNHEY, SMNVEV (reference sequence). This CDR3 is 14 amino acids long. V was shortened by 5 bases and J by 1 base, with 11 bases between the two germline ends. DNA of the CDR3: TGTGCCAGCAGTCCGCGGGACGGGAACACTGAAGCTTTCTTT. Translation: CASSPRDGNTEAFF.

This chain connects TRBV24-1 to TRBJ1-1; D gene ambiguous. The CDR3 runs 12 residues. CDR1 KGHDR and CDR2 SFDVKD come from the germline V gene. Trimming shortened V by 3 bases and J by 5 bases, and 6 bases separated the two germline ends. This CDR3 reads CATSDPGTEAFF. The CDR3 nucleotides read TGTGCCACCAGTGATCCAGGAACTGAAGCTTTCTTT.

DNA of the CDR3: TGCGCCAGCAGCCAAGATTGGGGGGTACGCGAGCAGTACTTC. This encodes CASSQDWGVREQYF. J is TRBJ2-7 and V is TRBV4-3, with D possibly being TRBD2 (6 bases). Per germline, CDR1 LGHNA and CDR2 YSLEER. The V and J ends lost 0 bases and 6 bases respectively, with 12 bases between them. The CDR3 extends over 14 amino acids.

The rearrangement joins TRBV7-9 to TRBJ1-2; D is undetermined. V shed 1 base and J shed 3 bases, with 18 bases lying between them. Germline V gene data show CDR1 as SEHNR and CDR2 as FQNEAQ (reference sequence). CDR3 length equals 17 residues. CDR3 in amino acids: CASSLVGLGLEDYGYTF. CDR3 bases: TGTGCCAGCAGCTTAGTAGGACTCGGGCTAGAGGACTATGGCTACACCTTC.

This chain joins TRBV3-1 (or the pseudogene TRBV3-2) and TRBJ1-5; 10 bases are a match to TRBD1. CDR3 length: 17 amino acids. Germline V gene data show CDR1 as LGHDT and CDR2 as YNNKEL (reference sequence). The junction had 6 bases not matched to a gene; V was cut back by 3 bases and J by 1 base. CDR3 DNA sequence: TGTGCCAGCAGCCACGCGACAGGGGGCACGAGCAATCAGCCCCAGCATTTT. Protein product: CASSHATGGTSNQPQHF.

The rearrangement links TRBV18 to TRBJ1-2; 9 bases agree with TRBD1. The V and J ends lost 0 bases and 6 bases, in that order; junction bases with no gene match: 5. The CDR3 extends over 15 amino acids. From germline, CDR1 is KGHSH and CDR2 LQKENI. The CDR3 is CASSPPGDRDDGYTF. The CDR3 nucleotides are TGTGCCAGCTCACCACCGGGGGACAGGGATGATGGCTACACCTTC.

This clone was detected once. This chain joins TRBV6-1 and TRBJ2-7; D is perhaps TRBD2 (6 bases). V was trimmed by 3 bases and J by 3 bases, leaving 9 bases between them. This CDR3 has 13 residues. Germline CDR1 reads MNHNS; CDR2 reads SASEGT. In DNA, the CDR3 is TGTGCCAGCAGTGACGGGAGCATCTACGAGCAGTACTTC. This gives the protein CASSDGSIYEQYF.